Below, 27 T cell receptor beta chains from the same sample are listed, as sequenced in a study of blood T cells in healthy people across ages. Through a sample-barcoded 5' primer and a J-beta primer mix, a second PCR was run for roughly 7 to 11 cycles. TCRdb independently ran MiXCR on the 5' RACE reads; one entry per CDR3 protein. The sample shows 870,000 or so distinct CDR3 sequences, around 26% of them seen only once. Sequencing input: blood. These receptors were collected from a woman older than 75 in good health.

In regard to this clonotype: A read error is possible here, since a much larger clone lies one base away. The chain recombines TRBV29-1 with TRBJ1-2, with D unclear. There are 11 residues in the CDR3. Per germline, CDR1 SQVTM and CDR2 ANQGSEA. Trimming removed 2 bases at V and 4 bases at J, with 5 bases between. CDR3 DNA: TGCAGCGTTGAACAGGCCTATGGCTACACCTTC. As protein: CSVEQAYGYTF.

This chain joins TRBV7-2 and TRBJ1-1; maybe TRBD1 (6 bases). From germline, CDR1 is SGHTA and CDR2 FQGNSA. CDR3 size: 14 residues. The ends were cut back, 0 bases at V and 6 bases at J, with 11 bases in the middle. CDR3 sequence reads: CASSLAGGASEAFF. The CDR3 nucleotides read TGTGCCAGCAGCTTAGCGGGGGGCGCCTCTGAAGCTTTCTTT.

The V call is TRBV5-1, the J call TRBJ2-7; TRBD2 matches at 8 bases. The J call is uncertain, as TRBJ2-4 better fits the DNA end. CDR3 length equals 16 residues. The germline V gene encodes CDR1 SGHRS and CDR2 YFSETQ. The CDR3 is CASSLVLAGPKNIQYF. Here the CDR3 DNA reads TGCGCCAGCAGCTTGGTTCTAGCGGGTCCTAAAAACATTCAGTACTTC.

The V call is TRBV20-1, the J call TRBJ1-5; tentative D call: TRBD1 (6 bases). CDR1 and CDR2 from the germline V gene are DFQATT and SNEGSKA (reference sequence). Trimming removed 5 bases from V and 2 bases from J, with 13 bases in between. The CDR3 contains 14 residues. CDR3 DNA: TGCAGTGCTTGTGGGGGCGTTGGCAATCAGCCCCAGCATTTT. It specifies CSACGGVGNQPQHF.

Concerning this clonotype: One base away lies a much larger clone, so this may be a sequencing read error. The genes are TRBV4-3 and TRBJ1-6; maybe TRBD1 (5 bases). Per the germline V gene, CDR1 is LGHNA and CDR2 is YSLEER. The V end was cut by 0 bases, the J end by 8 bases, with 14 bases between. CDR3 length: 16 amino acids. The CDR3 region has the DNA TGCGCCAGCAGCCAAGAGAGGGGAAGGGAGGATTCACCCCTCCACTTT. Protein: CASSQERGREDSPLHF.

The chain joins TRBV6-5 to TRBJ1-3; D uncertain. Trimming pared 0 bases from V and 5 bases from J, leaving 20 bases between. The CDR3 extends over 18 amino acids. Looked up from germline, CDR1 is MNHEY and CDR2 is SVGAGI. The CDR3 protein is CASSYSMDSFGRRNTIYF. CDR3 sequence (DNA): TGTGCCAGCAGTTACTCGATGGATAGCTTCGGACGGCGAAACACCATATATTTT.

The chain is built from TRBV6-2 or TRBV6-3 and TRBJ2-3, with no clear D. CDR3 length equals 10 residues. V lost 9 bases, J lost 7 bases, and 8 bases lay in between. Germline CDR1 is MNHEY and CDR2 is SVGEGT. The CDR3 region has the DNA TGTGCCAGGGCACGGAATACGCAGTATTTT. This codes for CARARNTQYF.

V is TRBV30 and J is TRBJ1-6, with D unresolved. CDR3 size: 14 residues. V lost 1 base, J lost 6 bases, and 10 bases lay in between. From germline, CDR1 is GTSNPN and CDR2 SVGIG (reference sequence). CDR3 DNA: TGTGCCTGGAGTGAACTAGGGTTTAATTCACCCCTCCACTTT. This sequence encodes CAWSELGFNSPLHF.

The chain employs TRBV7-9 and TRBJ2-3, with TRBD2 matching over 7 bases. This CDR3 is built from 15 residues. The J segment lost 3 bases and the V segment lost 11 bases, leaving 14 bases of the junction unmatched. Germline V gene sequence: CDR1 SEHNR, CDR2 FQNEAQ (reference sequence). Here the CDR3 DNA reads TGTGCCCGCTCGAGGGGAGCGGGGAGGACAGATACGCAGTATTTT. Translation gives CARSRGAGRTDTQYF.

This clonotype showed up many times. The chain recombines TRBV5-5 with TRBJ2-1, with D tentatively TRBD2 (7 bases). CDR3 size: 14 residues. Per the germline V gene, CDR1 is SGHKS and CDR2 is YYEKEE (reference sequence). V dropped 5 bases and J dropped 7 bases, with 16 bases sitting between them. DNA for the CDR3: TGTGCCAGCAGAAGGGGGGGGCTCTTGAATGAGCAGTTCTTC. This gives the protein CASRRGGLLNEQFF.

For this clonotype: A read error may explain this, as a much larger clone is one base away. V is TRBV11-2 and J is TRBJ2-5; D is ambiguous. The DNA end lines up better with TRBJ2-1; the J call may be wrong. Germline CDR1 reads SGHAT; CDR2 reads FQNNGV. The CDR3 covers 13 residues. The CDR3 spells CASSSRLQETQFF. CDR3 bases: TGTGCCAGCAGCTCCCGGCTCCAAGAGACCCAGTTCTTC.

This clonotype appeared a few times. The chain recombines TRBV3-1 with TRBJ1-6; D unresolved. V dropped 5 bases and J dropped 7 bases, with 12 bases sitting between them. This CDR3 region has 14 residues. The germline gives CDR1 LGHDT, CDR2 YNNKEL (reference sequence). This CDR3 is CASSELGGNSPLHF. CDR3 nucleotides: TGTGCCAGCAGCGAATTGGGAGGGAATTCACCCCTCCACTTT. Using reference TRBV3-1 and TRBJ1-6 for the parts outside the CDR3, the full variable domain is DTAVSQTPKYLVTQMGNDKSIKCEQNLGHDTMYWYKQDSKKFLKIMFSYNNKELIINETVPNRFSPKSPDKAHLNLHINSLELGDSAVYFCASSELGGNSPLHFGNGTRLTVT.

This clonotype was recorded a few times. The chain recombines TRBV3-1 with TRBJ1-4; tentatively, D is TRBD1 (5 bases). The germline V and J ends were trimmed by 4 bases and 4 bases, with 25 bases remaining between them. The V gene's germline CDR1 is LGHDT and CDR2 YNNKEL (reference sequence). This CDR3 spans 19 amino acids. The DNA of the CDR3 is TGTGCCAGCAGCCGCTGTAAGAGAGGAGTAGCAGGGATTAATGAAAAACTGTTTTTT. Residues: CASSRCKRGVAGINEKLFF.

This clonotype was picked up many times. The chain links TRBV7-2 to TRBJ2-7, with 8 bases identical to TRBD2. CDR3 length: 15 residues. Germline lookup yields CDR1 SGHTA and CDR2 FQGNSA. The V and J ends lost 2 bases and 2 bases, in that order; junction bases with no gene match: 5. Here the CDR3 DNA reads TGTGCCAGCAGCTTAATGGCGGGGGGACCCTACGAGCAGTACTTC. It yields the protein CASSLMAGGPYEQYF. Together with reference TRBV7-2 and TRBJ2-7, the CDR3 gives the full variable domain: GAGVSQSPSNKVTEKGKDVELRCDPISGHTALYWYRQSLGQGLEFLIYFQGNSAPDKSGLPSDRFSAERTGGSVSTLTIQRTQQEDSAVYLCASSLMAGGPYEQYFGPGTRLTVT.

In DNA form, the CDR3 reads TGCAGTGCTAGAGTCGGCGCAGGGTCTCATGGCTACACCTTC. Encoded protein: CSARVGAGSHGYTF. The gene calls are TRBV20-1 and TRBJ1-2; a possible D gene is TRBD1 (5 bases). This CDR3 is 14 amino acids long. The germline V and J ends were trimmed by 1 base and 6 bases, with 15 bases remaining between them. Per the germline V gene, CDR1 is DFQATT and CDR2 is SNEGSKA (reference sequence).

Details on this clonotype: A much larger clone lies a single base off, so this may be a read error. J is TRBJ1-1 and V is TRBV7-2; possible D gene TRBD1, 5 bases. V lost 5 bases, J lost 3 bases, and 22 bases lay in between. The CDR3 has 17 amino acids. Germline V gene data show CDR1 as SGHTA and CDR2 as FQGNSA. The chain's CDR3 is CASSVRDRKGRDTEAFF. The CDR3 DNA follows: TGTGCCAGCAGCGTCCGGGACCGTAAGGGTAGGGACACTGAAGCTTTCTTT.

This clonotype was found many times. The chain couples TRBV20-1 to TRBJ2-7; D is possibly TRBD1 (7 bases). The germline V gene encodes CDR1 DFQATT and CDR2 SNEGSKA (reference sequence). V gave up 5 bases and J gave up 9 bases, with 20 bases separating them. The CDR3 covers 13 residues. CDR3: CSADGGGILRQYF. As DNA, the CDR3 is TGCAGTGCTGATGGAGGGGGCATCTTAAGGCAGTACTTC.

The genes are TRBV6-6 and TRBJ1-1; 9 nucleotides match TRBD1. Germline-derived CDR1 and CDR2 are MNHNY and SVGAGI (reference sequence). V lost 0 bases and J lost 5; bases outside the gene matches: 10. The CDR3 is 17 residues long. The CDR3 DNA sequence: TGTGCCAGCAGTTACTCTATCCCCGGGACAGGGAGGACTGAAGCTTTCTTT. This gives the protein CASSYSIPGTGRTEAFF.

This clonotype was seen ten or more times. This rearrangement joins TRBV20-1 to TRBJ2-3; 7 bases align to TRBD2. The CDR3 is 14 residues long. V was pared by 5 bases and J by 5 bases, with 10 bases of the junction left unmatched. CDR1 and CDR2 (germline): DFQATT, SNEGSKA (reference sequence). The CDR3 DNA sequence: TGCAGTGCTCCCCGCTCTAGCGGAGAAGATACGCAGTATTTT. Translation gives CSAPRSSGEDTQYF.

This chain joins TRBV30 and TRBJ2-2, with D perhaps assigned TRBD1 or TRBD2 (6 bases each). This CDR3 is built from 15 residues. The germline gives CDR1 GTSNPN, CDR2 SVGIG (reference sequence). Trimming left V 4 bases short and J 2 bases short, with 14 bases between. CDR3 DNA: TGTGCCTGGAAGGGGGGCAGCGGTAACACCGGGGAGCTGTTTTTT. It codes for CAWKGGSGNTGELFF.

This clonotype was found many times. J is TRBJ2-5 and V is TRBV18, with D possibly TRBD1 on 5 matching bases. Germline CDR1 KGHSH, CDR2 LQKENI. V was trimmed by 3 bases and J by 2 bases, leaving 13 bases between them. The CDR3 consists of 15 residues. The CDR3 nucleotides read TGTGCCAGCTCACCGAACGTTGGGGCGCAAGAGACCCAGTACTTC. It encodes CASSPNVGAQETQYF. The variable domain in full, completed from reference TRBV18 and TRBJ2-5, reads NAGVMQNPRHLVRRRGQEARLRCSPMKGHSHVYWYRQLPEEGLKFMVYLQKENIIDESGMPKERFSAEFPKEGPSILRIQQVVRGDSAAYFCASSPNVGAQETQYFGPGTRLLVL.

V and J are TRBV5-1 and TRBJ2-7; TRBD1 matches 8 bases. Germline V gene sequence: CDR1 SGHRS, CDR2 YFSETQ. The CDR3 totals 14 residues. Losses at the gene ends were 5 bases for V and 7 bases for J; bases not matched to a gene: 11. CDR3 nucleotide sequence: TGCGCCAGCAGTCAGGACAGGGACAGGTCGGAGCAGTACTTC. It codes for CASSQDRDRSEQYF.

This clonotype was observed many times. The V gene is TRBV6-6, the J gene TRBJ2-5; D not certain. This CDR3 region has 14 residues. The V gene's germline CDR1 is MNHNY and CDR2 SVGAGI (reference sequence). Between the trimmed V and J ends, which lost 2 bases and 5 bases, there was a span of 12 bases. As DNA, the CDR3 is TGTGCCAGCAGTTACGGCCCGGCGCAGGAGACCCAGTACTTC. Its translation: CASSYGPAQETQYF.

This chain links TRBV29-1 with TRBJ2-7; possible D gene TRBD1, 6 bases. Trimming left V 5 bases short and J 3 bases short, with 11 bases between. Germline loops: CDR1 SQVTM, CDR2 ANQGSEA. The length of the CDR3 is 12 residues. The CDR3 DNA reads TGCAGCGTTCTCCTGACAGGCTACGAGCAGTACTTC. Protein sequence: CSVLLTGYEQYF.

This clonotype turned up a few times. This CDR3 is CSARSQGNEKLFF. CDR3 nucleotides: TGCAGTGCTAGGAGTCAGGGTAATGAAAAACTGTTTTTT. The chain carries TRBV20-1 and TRBJ1-4; maybe TRBD1 (5 bases). Trimming removed 3 bases at V and 4 bases at J, with 9 bases between. The CDR3 consists of 13 residues. Germline V gene sequence: CDR1 DFQATT, CDR2 SNEGSKA (reference sequence).

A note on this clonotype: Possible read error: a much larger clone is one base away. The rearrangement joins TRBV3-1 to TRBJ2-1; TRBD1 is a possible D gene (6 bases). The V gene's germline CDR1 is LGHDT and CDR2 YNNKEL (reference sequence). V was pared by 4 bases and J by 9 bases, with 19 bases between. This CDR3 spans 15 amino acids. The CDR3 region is CASSPLGTGCTEQFF. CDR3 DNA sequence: TGTGCCAGCAGCCCACTAGGTACAGGGTGTACTGAGCAGTTCTTC.

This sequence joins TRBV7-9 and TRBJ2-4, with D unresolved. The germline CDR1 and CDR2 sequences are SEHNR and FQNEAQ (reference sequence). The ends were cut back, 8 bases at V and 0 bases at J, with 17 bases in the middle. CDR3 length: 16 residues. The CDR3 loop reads CASGPFPTLAKNIQYF. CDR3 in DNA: TGTGCCAGCGGCCCATTTCCCACTTTAGCCAAAAACATTCAGTACTTC.